These T cell receptor beta chains were read from a single sample in a study of OX40 agonist ivuxolimab in advanced cancers. Profiling relied on immunoSEQ multiplex PCR, and the TCRdb table lists in-frame clones only, not all of them. The sample holds 65,000 to 70,000 clones; 91% are singletons and the top ten take roughly 0.27%. The sequencing here drew on CD4+ or CD8+ T cells sorted from blood, taken in a trial of the OX40 agonist ivuxolimab. The origin of the receptors is an adult with an advanced solid tumor such as melanoma, head and neck, liver or kidney cancer. Both conserved end residues are part of each CDR3. A D gene is named only where the DNA matches it firmly. Size is stated for part of the rows, as once, few or many counts, or as a class when the clone is expanded.

v_gene	j_gene	abundance	d_gene	CDR3aa	CDR3nt
TRBV6-1	TRBJ2-5	NA	NA	CASSDLLGTQYF	TGTGCCAGCAGTGATTTATTGGGGACCCAGTACTTC
TRBV29-1	TRBJ1-2	NA	TRBD1	CSVGLGQGQGYTF	TGCAGCGTTGGTCTAGGACAGGGGCAGGGCTACACCTTC
TRBV15	TRBJ2-7	once	NA	CATSSRRNLIREQYF	TGTGCCACCAGCAGTAGGCGAAATCTTATCCGCGAGCAGTACTTC
TRBV11-2	TRBJ2-3	NA	NA	CASSSLKTATDTQYF	TGTGCCAGCAGCTCTTTGAAGACAGCCACAGATACGCAGTATTTT
TRBV27	TRBJ1-1	NA	NA	CASSPIDRNTEAFF	TGTGCCAGCAGTCCCATCGACAGGAACACTGAAGCTTTCTTT
TRBV10-1	TRBJ2-5	NA	NA	CASSEGRDGRETQYF	TGCGCCAGCAGTGAGGGAAGAGATGGAAGAGAGACCCAGTACTTC
TRBV7-3	TRBJ2-3	NA	NA	CASGRDTDTQYF	TGTGCCAGCGGCAGGGACACAGATACGCAGTATTTT
TRBV19	TRBJ2-2	NA	TRBD1	CASRSGTGVDTGELFF	TGTGCCAGTAGGTCCGGGACAGGGGTGGACACCGGGGAGCTGTTTTTT
TRBV11-2	TRBJ2-7	NA	TRBD1	CASSSRGGQGVYEQYF	TGTGCCAGCAGCTCCCGAGGGGGACAGGGGGTCTACGAGCAGTACTTC
TRBV5-1	TRBJ1-2	NA	TRBD1	CASSLGAGGNYGYTF	TGCGCCAGCAGCTTGGGGGCAGGGGGTAACTATGGCTACACCTTC
TRBV29-1	TRBJ1-1	NA	TRBD1	CSVLYRGGTEAFF	TGCAGCGTATTGTACAGGGGAGGGACTGAAGCTTTCTTT
TRBV6-1	TRBJ2-2	NA	NA	CASSRNKQNTGELFF	TGTGCCAGCAGTCGTAATAAACAGAACACCGGGGAGCTGTTTTTT
TRBV9	TRBJ1-1	NA	NA	CASSVGAEMNTEAFF	TGTGCCAGCAGCGTAGGGGCGGAGATGAACACTGAAGCTTTCTTT